The entry that follows covers one TCR beta chain sequence. The antigen remains unidentified. The V and J ends lost 0 bases and 4 bases respectively, with 14 bases between them. The CDR3 spans 15 residues. The V gene's germline CDR1 is SGHDT and CDR2 YYEEEE. The authors produced TCR alpha and TCR beta cDNA libraries with sample barcodes and UMIs by 5'RACE using constant-segment primers. TCRdb independently ran MiXCR on the 5' RACE reads; one entry per CDR3 protein. The sample has 500,000 to 600,000 distinct CDR3 sequences, roughly 18% seen once. The sample is drawn from a study of T-cell memory formation after mild COVID-19. Study-level findings and limits: Still unconfirmed is whether the second-wave clones peaking on day 37 recognized SARS-CoV-2. Several responding clones turned up in pre-infection memory, indicating that cross-reactive memory may have taken part.

The receptor was isolated from an adult woman who had mild COVID-19 (a few samples of this study predate the infection). Cell type and time point are not known. Sequenced sample: PBMCs or a T cell subset sorted from them (not recorded which). The rearrangement links TRBV5-6 to TRBJ2-7; D not resolved. CDR3 sequence reads: CASSLVSEVRYEQYF. In DNA form, the CDR3 reads TGTGCCAGCAGCTTGGTGAGCGAAGTAAGATACGAGCAGTACTTC.